This TCR beta chain was sequenced for a study of T-cell memory formation after mild COVID-19. Using constant-segment primers, 5'RACE produced TCR alpha and TCR beta cDNA libraries carrying sample barcodes and UMIs. TCRdb redid the calling of the 5' RACE reads with MiXCR, one entry per CDR3 protein. The sample includes 210,000 or so distinct CDR3 sequences, more than 25% seen only once; the top ten take 10% to 12%. The V and J ends lost 5 bases and 3 bases, in that order; junction bases with no gene match: 13. Germline CDR1 and CDR2: SGHTA and FQGNSA. The CDR3 covers 17 residues. The clonotype originates from an adult woman who had mild COVID-19 (a few samples of this study predate the infection). Cell type and time point are not known. The sequenced sample consisted of PBMCs or a T cell subset sorted from them (not recorded which). The J gene is TRBJ2-1, the V gene TRBV7-2; 7 nucleotides align to TRBD2. CDR3 sequence: CASSPPPLAAIYNEQFF. DNA of the CDR3: TGTGCCAGCAGCCCGCCTCCTCTAGCGGCTATCTACAATGAGCAGTTCTTC.